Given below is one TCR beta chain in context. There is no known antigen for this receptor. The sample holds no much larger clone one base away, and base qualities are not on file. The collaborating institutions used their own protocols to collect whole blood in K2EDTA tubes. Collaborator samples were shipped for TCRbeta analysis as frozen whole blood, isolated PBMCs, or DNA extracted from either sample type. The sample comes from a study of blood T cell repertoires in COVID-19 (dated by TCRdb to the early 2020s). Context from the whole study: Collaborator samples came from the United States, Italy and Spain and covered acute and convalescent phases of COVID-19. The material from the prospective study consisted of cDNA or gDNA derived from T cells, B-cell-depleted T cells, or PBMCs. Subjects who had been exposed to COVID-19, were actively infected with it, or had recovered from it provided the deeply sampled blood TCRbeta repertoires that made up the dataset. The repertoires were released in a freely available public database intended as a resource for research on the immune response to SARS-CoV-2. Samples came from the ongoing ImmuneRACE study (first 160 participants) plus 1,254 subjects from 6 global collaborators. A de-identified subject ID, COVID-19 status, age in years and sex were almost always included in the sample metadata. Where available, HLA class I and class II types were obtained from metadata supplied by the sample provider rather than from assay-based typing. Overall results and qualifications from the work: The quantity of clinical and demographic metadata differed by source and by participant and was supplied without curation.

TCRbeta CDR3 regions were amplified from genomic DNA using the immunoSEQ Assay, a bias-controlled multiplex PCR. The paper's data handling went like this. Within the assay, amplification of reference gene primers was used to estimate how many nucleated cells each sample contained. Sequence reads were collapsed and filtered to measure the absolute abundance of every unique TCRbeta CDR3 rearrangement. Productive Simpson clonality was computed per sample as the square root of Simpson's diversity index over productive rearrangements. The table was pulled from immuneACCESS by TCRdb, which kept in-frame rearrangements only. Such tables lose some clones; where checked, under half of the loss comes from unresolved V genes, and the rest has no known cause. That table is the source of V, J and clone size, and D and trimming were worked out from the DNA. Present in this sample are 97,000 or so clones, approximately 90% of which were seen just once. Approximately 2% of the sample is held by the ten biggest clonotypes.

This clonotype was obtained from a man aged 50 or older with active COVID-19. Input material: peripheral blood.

The nucleotide sequence reads TGTGCCAGCAGGCGGACTAGCGGGAGCTCCTACAATGAGCAGTTCTTC. Translated, it gives CASRRTSGSSYNEQFF. The chain employs TRBV3-1 (or the pseudogene TRBV3-2) and TRBJ2-1; 13 junctional bases match TRBD2. From the cysteine up to the phenylalanine, the CDR3 has a length of 16 residues. The kept DNA is CDR3 alone, 48 bases in frame from the first base. From the germline V gene (reference sequence), CDR1 is LGHDT and CDR2 is YNNKEL. V and J are trimmed by 6 bases and 0 bases, and the gene matches miss 2 bases of the junction.